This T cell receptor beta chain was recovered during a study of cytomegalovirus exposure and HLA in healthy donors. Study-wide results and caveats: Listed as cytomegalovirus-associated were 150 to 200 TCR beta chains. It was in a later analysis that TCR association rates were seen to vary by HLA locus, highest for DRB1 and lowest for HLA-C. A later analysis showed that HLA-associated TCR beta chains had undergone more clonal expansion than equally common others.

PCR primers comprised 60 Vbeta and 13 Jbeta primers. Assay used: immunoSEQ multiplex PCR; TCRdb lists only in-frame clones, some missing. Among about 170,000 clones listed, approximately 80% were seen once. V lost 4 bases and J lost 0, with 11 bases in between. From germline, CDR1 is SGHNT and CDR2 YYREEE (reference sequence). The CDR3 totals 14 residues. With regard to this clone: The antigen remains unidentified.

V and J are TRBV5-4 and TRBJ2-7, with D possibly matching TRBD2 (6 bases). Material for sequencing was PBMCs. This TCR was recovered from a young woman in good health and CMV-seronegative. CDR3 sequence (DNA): TGTGCCAGCAGCCGGGGGACGGCCTCCTACGAGCAGTACTTC. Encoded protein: CASSRGTASYEQYF.